Listed here is a single T cell receptor (beta chain). These data originate in a study of monozygotic twins with inflammatory bowel disease. Per TCR library, approximately 3,500 ng of total RNA was used. UMIs incorporating a 6-nucleotide sample barcode were appended by means of template switching. TCRdb re-analyzed the 5' RACE reads; it lists each CDR3 protein once, without DNA. The sample holds 140,000 to 150,000 distinct CDR3 sequences. For every donor, one blood sample of approximately 2.5 ml was drawn. The TCR was taken from a human donor with ulcerative colitis or Crohn's disease, or a healthy co-twin of an affected twin (not recorded which). Sequenced material: blood.

CDR3: CASSQEAGFYNEQFF. This chain uses TRBV4-1 with TRBJ2-1; there is no DNA to check the TCRdb D call of TRBD2. Germline CDR1 reads MGHRA; CDR2 reads YSYEKL. CDR3 size: 15 residues.